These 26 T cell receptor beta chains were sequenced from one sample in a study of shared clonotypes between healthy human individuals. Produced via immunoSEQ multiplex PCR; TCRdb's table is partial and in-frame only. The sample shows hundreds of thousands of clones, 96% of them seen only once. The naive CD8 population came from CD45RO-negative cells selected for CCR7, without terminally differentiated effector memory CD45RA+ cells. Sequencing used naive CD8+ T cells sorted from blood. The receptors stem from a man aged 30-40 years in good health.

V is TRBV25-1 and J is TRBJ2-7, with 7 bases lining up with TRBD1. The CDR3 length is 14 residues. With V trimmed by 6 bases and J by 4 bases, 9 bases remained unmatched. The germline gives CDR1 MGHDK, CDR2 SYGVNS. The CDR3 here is CASRNTGTEYEQYF. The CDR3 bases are TGTGCCAGCAGGAACACCGGGACAGAATACGAGCAGTACTTC.

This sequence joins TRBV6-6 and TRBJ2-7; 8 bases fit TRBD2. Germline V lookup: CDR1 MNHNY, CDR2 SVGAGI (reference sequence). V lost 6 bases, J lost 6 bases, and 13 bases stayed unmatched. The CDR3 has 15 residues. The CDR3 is CASSSLAAGGGEQYF. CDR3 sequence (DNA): TGTGCCAGCAGCTCCCTAGCCGCCGGGGGGGGCGAGCAGTACTTC.

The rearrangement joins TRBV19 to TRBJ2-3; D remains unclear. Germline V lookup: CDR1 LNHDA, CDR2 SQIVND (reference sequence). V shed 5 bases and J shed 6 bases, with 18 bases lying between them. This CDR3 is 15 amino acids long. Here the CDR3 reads CASSFHFIPRDTQYF. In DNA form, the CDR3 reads TGTGCCAGTAGTTTCCACTTCATCCCAAGGGATACGCAGTATTTT.

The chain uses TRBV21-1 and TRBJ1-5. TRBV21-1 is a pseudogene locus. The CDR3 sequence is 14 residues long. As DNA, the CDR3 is TGTGCCATTATCTCACCGGGGAGAGATGAGCCCCAGCATTTT. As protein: CAIISPGRDEPQHF.

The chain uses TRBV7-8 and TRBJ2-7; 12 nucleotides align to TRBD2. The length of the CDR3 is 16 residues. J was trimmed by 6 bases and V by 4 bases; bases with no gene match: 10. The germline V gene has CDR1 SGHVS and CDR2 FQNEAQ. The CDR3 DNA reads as TGTGCCAGCAGCTGGGTTCTAACTAGCGGGAGGATCGAGCAGTACTTC. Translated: CASSWVLTSGRIEQYF.

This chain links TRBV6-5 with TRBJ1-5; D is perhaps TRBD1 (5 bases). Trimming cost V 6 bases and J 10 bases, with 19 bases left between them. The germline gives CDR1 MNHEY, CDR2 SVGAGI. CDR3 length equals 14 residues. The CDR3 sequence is CASSYGAGAIPQHF. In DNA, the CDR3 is TGTGCCAGCAGCTACGGGGCTGGGGCAATTCCCCAGCATTTT.

For the CDR3, the DNA is TGTGCCAGCAGTCCCTTCGTATCGGGGGGGGGTGGTTACAATGAGCAGTTCTTC. This encodes CASSPFVSGGGGYNEQFF. The chain joins TRBV27 to TRBJ2-1; 8 bases fit TRBD2. Germline trimming cut 5 bases from V and 4 bases from J; bases unmatched to any gene: 16. The CDR3 runs to 18 residues. CDR1 is MNHEY and CDR2 is SMNVEV in the germline V gene (reference sequence).

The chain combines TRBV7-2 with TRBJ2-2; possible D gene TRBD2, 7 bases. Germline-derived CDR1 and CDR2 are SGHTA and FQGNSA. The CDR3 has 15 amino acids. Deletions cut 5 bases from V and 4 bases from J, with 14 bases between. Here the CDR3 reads CASSPKRGATGELFF. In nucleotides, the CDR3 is TGTGCCAGCAGCCCGAAACGGGGGGCCACCGGGGAGCTGTTTTTT.

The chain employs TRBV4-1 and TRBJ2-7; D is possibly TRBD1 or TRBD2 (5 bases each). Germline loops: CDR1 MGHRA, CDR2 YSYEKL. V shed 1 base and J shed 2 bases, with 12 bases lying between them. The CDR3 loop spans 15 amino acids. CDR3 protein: CASSQVRGATYEQYF. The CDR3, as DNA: TGCGCCAGCAGCCAAGTAAGAGGGGCCACCTACGAGCAGTACTTC.

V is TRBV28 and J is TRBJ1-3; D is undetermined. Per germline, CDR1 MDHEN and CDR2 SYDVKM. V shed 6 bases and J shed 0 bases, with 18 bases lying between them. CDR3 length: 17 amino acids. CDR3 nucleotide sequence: TGTGCCAGCAGCATGCCGGTAGGACCCTTCTCTGGAAACACCATATATTTT. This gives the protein CASSMPVGPFSGNTIYF.

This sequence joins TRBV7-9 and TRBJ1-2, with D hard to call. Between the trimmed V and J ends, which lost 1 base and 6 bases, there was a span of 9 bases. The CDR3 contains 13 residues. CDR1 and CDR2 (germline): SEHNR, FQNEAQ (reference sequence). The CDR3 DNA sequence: TGTGCCAGCAGCTTAGGGCCAGTTAATGGCTACACCTTC. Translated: CASSLGPVNGYTF. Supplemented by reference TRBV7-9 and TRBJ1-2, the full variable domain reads DTGVSQNPRHKITKRGQNVTFRCDPISEHNRLYWYRQTLGQGPEFLTYFQNEAQLEKSRLLSDRFSAERPKGSFSTLEIQRTEQGDSAMYLCASSLGPVNGYTFGSGTRLTVV.

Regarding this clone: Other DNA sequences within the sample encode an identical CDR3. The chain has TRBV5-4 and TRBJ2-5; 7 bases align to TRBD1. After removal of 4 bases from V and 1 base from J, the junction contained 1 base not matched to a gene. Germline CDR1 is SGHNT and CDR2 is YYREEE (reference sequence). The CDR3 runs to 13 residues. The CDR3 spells CASSRDSQETQYF. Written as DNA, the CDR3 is TGTGCCAGCAGCAGGGACAGCCAAGAGACCCAGTACTTC.

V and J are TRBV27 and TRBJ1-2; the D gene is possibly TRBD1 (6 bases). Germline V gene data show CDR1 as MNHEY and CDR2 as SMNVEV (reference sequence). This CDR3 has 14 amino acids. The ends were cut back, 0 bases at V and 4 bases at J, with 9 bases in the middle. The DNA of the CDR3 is TGTGCCAGCAGTTTATCAGAGGGGGTCTATGGCTACACCTTC. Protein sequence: CASSLSEGVYGYTF.

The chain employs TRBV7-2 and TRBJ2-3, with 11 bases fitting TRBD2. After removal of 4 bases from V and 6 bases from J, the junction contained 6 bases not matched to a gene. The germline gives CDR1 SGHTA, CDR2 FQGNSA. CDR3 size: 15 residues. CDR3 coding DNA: TGTGCCAGCAGCTCAACTAGCGGGGGCGGGGATACGCAGTATTTT. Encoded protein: CASSSTSGGGDTQYF.

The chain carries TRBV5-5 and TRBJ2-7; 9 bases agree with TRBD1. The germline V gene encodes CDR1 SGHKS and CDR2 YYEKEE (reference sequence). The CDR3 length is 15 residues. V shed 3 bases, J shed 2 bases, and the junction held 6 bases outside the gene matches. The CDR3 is CASSSSGTGTYEQYF. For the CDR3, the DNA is TGTGCCAGCAGCTCATCCGGGACAGGGACCTACGAGCAGTACTTC.

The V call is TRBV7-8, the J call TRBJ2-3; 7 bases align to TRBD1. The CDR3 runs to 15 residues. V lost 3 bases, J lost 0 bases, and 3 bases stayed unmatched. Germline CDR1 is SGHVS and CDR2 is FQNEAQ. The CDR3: CASSFSTGSTDTQYF. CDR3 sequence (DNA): TGTGCCAGCAGCTTTTCGACAGGGAGCACAGATACGCAGTATTTT.

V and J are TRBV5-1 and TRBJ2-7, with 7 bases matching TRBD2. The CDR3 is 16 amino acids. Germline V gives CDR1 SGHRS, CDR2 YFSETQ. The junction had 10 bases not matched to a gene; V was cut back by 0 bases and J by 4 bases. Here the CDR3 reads CASSLAWGGKWYEQYF. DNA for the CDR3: TGCGCCAGCAGCTTGGCCTGGGGAGGGAAGTGGTACGAGCAGTACTTC.

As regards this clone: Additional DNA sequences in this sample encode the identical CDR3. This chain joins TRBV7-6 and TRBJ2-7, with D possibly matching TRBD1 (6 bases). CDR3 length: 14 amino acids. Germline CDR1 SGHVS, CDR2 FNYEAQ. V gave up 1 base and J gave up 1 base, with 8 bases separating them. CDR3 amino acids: CASSLGGQSYEQYF. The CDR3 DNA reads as TGTGCCAGCAGCTTAGGCGGACAGTCCTACGAGCAGTACTTC. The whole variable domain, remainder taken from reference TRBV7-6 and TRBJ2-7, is GAGVSQSPRYKVTKRGQDVALRCDPISGHVSLYWYRQALGQGPEFLTYFNYEAQQDKSGLPNDRFSAERPEGSISTLTIQRTEQRDSAMYRCASSLGGQSYEQYFGPGTRLTVT.

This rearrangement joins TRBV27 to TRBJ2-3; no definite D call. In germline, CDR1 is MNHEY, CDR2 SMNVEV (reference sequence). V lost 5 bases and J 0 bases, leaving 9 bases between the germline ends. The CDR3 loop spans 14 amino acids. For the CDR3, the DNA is TGTGCCAGCAGTCCCAGTCCGAGCACAGATACGCAGTATTTT. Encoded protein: CASSPSPSTDTQYF.

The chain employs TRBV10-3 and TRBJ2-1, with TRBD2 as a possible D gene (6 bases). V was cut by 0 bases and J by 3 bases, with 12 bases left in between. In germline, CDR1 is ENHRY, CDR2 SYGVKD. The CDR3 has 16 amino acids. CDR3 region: CAISESKGGGYNEQFF. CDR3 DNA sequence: TGTGCCATCAGTGAGTCGAAGGGAGGAGGCTACAATGAGCAGTTCTTC.

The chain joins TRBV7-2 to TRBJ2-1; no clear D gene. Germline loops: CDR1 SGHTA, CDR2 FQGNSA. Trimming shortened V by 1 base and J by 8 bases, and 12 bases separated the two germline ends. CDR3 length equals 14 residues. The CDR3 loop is CASSLGFGRYEQFF. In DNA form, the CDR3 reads TGTGCCAGCAGCTTAGGCTTCGGGCGCTATGAGCAGTTCTTC.

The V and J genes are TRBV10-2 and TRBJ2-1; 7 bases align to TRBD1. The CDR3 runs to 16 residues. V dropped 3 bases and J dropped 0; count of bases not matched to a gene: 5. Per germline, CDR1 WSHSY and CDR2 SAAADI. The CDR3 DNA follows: TGCGCCAGCAGTGATAGGGGACAGAGCTCCTACAATGAGCAGTTCTTC. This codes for CASSDRGQSSYNEQFF.

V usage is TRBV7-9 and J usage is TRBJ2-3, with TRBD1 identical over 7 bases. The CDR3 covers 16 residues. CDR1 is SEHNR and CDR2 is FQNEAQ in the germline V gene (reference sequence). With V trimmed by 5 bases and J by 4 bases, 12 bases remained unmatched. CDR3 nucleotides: TGTGCCAGCAGCACCCTATACAGGGGATGGGCAGATACGCAGTATTTT. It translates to CASSTLYRGWADTQYF. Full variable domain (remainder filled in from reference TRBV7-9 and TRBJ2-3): DTGVSQNPRHKITKRGQNVTFRCDPISEHNRLYWYRQTLGQGPEFLTYFQNEAQLEKSRLLSDRFSAERPKGSFSTLEIQRTEQGDSAMYLCASSTLYRGWADTQYFGPGTRLTVL.

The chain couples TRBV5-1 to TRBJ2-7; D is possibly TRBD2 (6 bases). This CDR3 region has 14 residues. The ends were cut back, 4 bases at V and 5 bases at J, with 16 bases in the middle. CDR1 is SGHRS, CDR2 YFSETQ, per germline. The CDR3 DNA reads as TGCGCCAGCAGCGTATCGGGAGTTCGGGACGAGCAGTACTTC. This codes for CASSVSGVRDEQYF.

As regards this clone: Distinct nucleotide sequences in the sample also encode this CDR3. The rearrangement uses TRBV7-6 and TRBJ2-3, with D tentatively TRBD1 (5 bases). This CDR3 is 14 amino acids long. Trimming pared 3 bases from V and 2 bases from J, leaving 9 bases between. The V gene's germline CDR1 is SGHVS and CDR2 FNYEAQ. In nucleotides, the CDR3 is TGTGCCAGCAGCTTGGCAGGGCCCACAGATACGCAGTATTTT. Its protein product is CASSLAGPTDTQYF.

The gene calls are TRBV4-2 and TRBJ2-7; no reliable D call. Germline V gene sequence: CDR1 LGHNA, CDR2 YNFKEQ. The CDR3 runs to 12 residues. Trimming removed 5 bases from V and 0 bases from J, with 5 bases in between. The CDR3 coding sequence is TGTGCCAGCAGCTATCTCTCCTACGAGCAGTACTTC. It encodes CASSYLSYEQYF.